This passage covers 3 T cell receptor beta chains from one sample sequenced in a study of blood T cell repertoires in COVID-19. The assay was immunoSEQ multiplex PCR, and TCRdb's table has in-frame clones only and misses some. Of fewer than 350,000 clones in the sample, around 91% were seen once. Sequencing was carried out using PBMCs or T cells enriched from blood (not recorded which). These receptors were collected from a woman aged 40 to 50 who had recovered from COVID-19.

The rearrangement uses TRBV6-5 and TRBJ2-5; possible D gene TRBD1, 5 bases. V was cut by 7 bases and J by 5 bases, with 17 bases left in between. The CDR3 consists of 14 residues. Germline CDR1 and CDR2: MNHEY and SVGAGI. CDR3 sequence reads: CASNAPRVGETQYF. The CDR3 nucleotides are TGTGCCAGCAACGCTCCCAGGGTTGGGGAGACCCAGTACTTC.

This clone is a singleton in its sample. The chain has TRBV7-2 and TRBJ2-3; D gene ambiguous. CDR3 length equals 11 residues. The germline gives CDR1 SGHTA, CDR2 FQGNSA. Between the trimmed V and J ends, which lost 8 bases and 0 bases, there was a span of 3 bases. The CDR3, as DNA: TGTGCCAGCCGGAGCACAGATACGCAGTATTTT. Its protein product is CASRSTDTQYF.

The J gene is TRBJ2-7, the V gene TRBV7-3; tentatively, D is TRBD2 (5 bases). Trimming removed 5 bases at V and 4 bases at J, with 21 bases between. Germline V lookup: CDR1 SGHTA, CDR2 FQGTGA. This CDR3 is built from 16 residues. In nucleotides, the CDR3 is TGTGCCAGCAGCCCCCAGGCGTCGGGGTTCATGTACGAGCAGTACTTC. Amino acids: CASSPQASGFMYEQYF.